This T cell receptor (beta chain) was documented in a study of T cells in Graves' hyperthyroidism and ophthalmopathy. Looked up from germline, CDR1 is LNHNV and CDR2 is YYDKDF (reference sequence). V lost 0 bases, J lost 0 bases, and 6 bases lay in between. The CDR3 length is 15 residues. The CDR3 regions of TCR beta were amplified from RNA transcripts. The study used the HTBI primer set for a first-round RT-PCR of the TCR CDR3. Each CDR3 protein is one row after TCRdb ran MiXCR on the multiplex PCR reads. This sample yields about 560,000 distinct CDR3 sequences, of which 40% to 55% are seen a single time; 6.5% to 9% belongs to the top ten. This clonotype was detected many times.

The specimen sequenced was peripheral blood or thyroid tissue (not recorded which). The TCR comes from a woman in her late teens or twenties with Graves' hyperthyroidism. This chain uses TRBV15 with TRBJ1-5; D is unresolved. CDR3 region: CATSRDPISNQPQHF. CDR3 DNA sequence: TGTGCCACCAGCAGAGATCCCATTAGCAATCAGCCCCAGCATTTT.